The clone carrying this T cell receptor (beta chain) was seen a handful of times. Antigen unknown. Trimming removed 6 bases at V and 7 bases at J, with 9 bases between. CDR3 size: 11 residues. Germline V gives CDR1 LNHDA, CDR2 SQIVND (reference sequence). Original processing methods: Built for papillary thyroid cancer, a distant-metastasis classifier drew on CDR3 differences across clinicopathological groups. With MiXCR, TCRdb reprocessed the PCR reads. TCRdb's processing, not the study's, gives the V and J calls here. This table has 32,000 or so clones, 17% appearing once. The data are from a study of metastatic and nonmetastatic thyroid tumors. As for the study in general: Repertoire data that came from the blood and tumor or nodule tissue of malignant and benign thyroid patients were compared. The study's findings and limits: Malignant thyroid tumors reportedly exceeded benign nodules significantly in TCR beta diversity, with the difference appearing in blood and tumor.

Treatment of any kind had been given to no patient before thyroid surgery. This sequence originates from a male donor with papillary thyroid cancer or a benign thyroid nodule (not recorded which). Some clones in this sample may be carry-over from other donors' samples. Sequenced material: blood. J is TRBJ1-2 and V is TRBV19; no clear D gene. This CDR3 reads CASSVGIGYTF. CDR3 in DNA: TGTGCCAGTAGCGTAGGAATTGGCTACACCTTC.